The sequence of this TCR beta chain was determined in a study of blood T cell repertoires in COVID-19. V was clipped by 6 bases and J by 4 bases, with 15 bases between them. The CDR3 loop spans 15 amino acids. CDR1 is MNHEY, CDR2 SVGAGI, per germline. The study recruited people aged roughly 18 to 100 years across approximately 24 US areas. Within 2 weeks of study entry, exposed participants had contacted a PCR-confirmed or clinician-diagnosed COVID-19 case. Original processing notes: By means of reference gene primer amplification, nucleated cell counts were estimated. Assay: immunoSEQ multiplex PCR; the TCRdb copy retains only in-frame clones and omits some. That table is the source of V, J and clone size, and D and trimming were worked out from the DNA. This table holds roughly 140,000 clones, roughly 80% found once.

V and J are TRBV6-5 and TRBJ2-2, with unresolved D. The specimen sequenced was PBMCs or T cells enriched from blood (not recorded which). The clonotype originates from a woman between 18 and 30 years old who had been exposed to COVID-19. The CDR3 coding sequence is TGTGCCAGCAGCGCCACTGGAGCTAGCACCGGGGAGCTGTTTTTT. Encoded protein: CASSATGASTGELFF.